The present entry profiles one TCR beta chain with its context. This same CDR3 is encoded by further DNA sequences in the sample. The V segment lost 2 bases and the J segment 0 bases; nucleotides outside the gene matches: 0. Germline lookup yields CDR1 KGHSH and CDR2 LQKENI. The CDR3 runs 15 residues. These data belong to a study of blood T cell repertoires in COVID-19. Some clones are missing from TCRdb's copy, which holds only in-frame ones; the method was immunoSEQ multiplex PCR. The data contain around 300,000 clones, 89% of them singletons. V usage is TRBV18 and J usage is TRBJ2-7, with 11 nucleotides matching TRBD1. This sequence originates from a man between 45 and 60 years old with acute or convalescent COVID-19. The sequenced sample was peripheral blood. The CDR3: CASSPGTGGSYEQYF. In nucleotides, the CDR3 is TGTGCCAGCTCACCAGGGACAGGGGGCTCCTACGAGCAGTACTTC.